This TCR beta chain was observed in a study of blood T cell repertoires in COVID-19 (dated by TCRdb to the early 2020s). As for the study more broadly: Samples from collaborators originated in the United States, Italy and Spain and spanned both the acute and convalescent phases of COVID-19. Samples came from the ongoing ImmuneRACE study (first 160 participants) plus 1,254 subjects from 6 global collaborators. The repertoires were released in a freely available public database intended as a resource for research on the immune response to SARS-CoV-2. A de-identified subject ID, COVID-19 status, age in years and sex were almost always included in the sample metadata. Where available, HLA class I and class II types were taken from metadata supplied by the sample provider and were not determined by assay-based typing. The material from the prospective study consisted of cDNA or gDNA derived from T cells, B-cell-depleted T cells, or PBMCs. Subjects who had been exposed to COVID-19, were actively infected with it, or had recovered from it provided the deeply sampled blood TCRbeta repertoires that made up the dataset.

This clone has more than one count but fewer than ten. This receptor's antigen is unknown. Base qualities were left out, and no much larger clone turns up one base away. The research as a whole found: How much clinical and demographic metadata was included differed by source and by participant, and the metadata was provided uncurated.

The immunoSEQ Assay, a bias-controlled multiplex PCR, was used to amplify TCRbeta CDR3 regions from genomic DNA. The authors' analysis ran thus. Within the assay, amplification of reference gene primers was used to estimate how many nucleated cells each sample contained. Sequence reads were collapsed and filtered to measure the absolute abundance of every unique TCRbeta CDR3 rearrangement. For each sample, productive Simpson clonality was calculated by taking the square root of Simpson's diversity index across productive rearrangements. TCRdb provides this immuneACCESS table in a form limited to in-frame rearrangements. Some clones are lacking; in checked studies, under half of them reflect an unresolved V gene, and why the rest are absent is not known. V and J calls and clone size come straight from that table; D and trimming were deduced from the DNA. The table for this sample lists 150,000 or so clones; 70% to 80% of them were counted only once. 5% of the sample rests with the top ten.

One collaborating source in Seattle enrolled patients while the patients were actively infected and followed the patients over time throughout the course of disease. The collaborating institutions used their own protocols to collect whole blood in K2EDTA tubes. For TCRbeta analysis, collaborator samples were shipped as frozen whole blood, as isolated PBMCs, or as DNA extracted from either sample type. Taken from the germline V gene, the CDR1 and CDR2 loops are SGHAT and FQNNGV. V and J are truncated by 5 bases and 5 bases respectively, leaving an intervening sequence of 12 bases. From the cysteine up to the phenylalanine, the CDR3 has a length of 13 residues. The read is trimmed to its CDR3 DNA, 39 bases read in frame from base 1.

Recombination connected TRBV11-2 to TRBJ1-1; the D gene is unclear. The TCR was taken from a woman in her seventies with COVID-19, enrolled during active disease. Sequences were obtained from peripheral blood. Here the CDR3 is given as CASSPGSRTEAFF. At the DNA level, the sequence is TGTGCCAGCAGCCCTGGGAGTCGGACTGAAGCTTTCTTT.